This paragraph reports one TCR beta chain. Individuals drawn from 24 US areas were roughly 18 to 100 years old. The study counted Cohort 3 donors as recovered given two negative PCRs, clearance, or symptom resolution. The data stem from a study of blood T cell repertoires in COVID-19. Study-wide context: Samples came from the United States, Italy and Spain, spanning acute and convalescent COVID-19. Nucleic acid was either cDNA or gDNA, and it came from T cells, B-cell-depleted T cells, or PBMCs.

Clones were sequenced by immunoSEQ multiplex PCR, and TCRdb holds only the in-frame ones, with some missing. Of a few hundred thousand clones listed, around 90% are singletons. Material: PBMCs or T cells enriched from blood (not recorded which). This clonotype originated in a man aged 25-45 years who had recovered from COVID-19.

The chain's CDR3 is CASSFGQPEQFF. Here the CDR3 DNA reads TGCGCCAGCAGCTTTGGACAGCCTGAGCAGTTCTTC. The V gene is TRBV5-1, the J gene TRBJ2-1, with D possibly being TRBD1 (6 bases). This CDR3 region has 12 residues. Trimming cost V 2 bases and J 9 bases, with 9 bases left between them. Germline CDR1 SGHRS, CDR2 YFSETQ.